A single T cell receptor (beta chain) is shown here with its context. Its antigen is not known. A much larger clone lies one base from this, so it may be a read error. Lactation, pregnancy, other autoimmune disease or uncontrolled infection led to exclusion of patients. The diagnostic basis comprised clinical symptoms, serum thyroxine and TRAb, thyroid ultrasound and orbital computed tomography. The CDR3 totals 11 residues. Germline V gene data show CDR1 as DFQATT and CDR2 as SNEGSKA (reference sequence). Between the trimmed V and J ends, which lost 2 bases and 6 bases, there was a span of 7 bases. Template material for amplifying TCR beta CDR3 regions consisted of RNA transcripts. First-round RT-PCR with HTBI primers amplified the TCR CDR3 region. TCRdb re-derived calls from the multiplex PCR reads in MiXCR, one entry per CDR3 protein. The sample holds about 540,000 distinct CDR3 sequences, under 60% seen once.

The data belong to a study of T cells in Graves' hyperthyroidism and ophthalmopathy. Study observations and caveats: The model forecast ophthalmopathy, anticipating it by a median around 6.5 months before onset. Clonotypes that were expanded in thyroid above 0.001 mostly appeared in blood too.

J is TRBJ1-1 and V is TRBV20-1; D ambiguous. The sequence came from a woman between 18 and 30 years old with Graves' hyperthyroidism. Sequences were obtained from peripheral blood or thyroid tissue (not recorded which). The CDR3 nucleotides are TGCAGTGCTAGACGTGGCGCTGAAGCTTTCTTT. It is translated as CSARRGAEAFF.